This T cell receptor beta chain was profiled in a study of T cells in Graves' hyperthyroidism and ophthalmopathy. Per germline, CDR1 SGDLS and CDR2 YYNGEE. This CDR3 has 15 amino acids. V gave up 5 bases and J gave up 8 bases; unmatched junction bases: 10. Researchers amplified the TCR beta CDR3 regions from RNA transcripts. HTBI primers were employed in a first-round RT-PCR of the TCR CDR3. MiXCR, applied by TCRdb to the multiplex PCR reads, yields one record per CDR3 protein. The table has a few hundred thousand distinct CDR3 sequences, approximately 14% seen once. Exclusion followed for patients with uncontrolled infection, other autoimmune disease, pregnancy or lactation.

The chain combines TRBV9 with TRBJ1-2; 12 bases map to TRBD1. The sequence came from a woman aged 40 to 50 with Graves' ophthalmopathy. Sequenced material: blood. The DNA for the CDR3 is TGTGCCAGCAGTGGCCGGGACAGGGGGCTGAGAGGCTACACCTTC. It translates to CASSGRDRGLRGYTF.